This entry lists 18 T cell receptor beta chains sequenced from one sample in a study of CD8 T cells in ankylosing spondylitis. TCRdb itself ran the 5' RACE reads through MiXCR, one entry per CDR3 protein. Of some 7,000 distinct CDR3 sequences detected, 2.5% to 3% appear once; the ten largest clones hold 35% to 45%. The specimen was blood, either unsorted or a sorted T cell fraction (not recorded which). Every receptor here comes from a female donor with ankylosing spondylitis or in good health (not recorded which).

This clonotype came up many times. The gene calls are TRBV9 and TRBJ2-7, with TRBD2 as a possible D gene (5 bases). Germline CDR1 SGDLS, CDR2 YYNGEE. This CDR3 is built from 12 residues. Trimming pared 4 bases from V and 1 base from J, leaving 6 bases between. Here the CDR3 DNA reads TGTGCCAGCAGCACGGGGTCCTACGAGCAGTACTTC. It yields the protein CASSTGSYEQYF.

This clonotype was observed many times. J is TRBJ2-1 and V is TRBV9; TRBD2 matches at 7 bases. CDR3 size: 14 residues. Looked up from germline, CDR1 is SGDLS and CDR2 is YYNGEE. With V trimmed by 3 bases and J by 7 bases, 7 bases remained unmatched. Written as DNA, the CDR3 is TGTGCCAGCAGCGGGGCTAGCGGACTTAATGAGCAGTTCTTC. Protein product: CASSGASGLNEQFF.

This clonotype was counted at least ten times. The V call is TRBV9, the J call TRBJ1-1, with TRBD1 as a possible D gene (5 bases). V was pared by 3 bases and J by 4 bases, with 13 bases between. This CDR3 spans 14 amino acids. Germline V gene lookup returns CDR1 SGDLS and CDR2 YYNGEE. Here the CDR3 DNA reads TGTGCCAGCAGCGCGGGACGGCAGGGCACTGAAGCTTTCTTT. Translated: CASSAGRQGTEAFF.

The chain combines TRBV9 with TRBJ2-7, with 11 bases lining up with TRBD2. CDR1 and CDR2 (germline): SGDLS, YYNGEE. The J segment lost 0 bases and the V segment lost 2 bases, leaving 10 bases of the junction unmatched. The CDR3 covers 18 residues. The CDR3 DNA reads as TGTGCCAGCAGCGTTGCAGACCGAGGGACTAGCGGCTCCTACGAGCAGTACTTC. Translated: CASSVADRGTSGSYEQYF.

This clonotype is labeled as medium-sized. The chain carries TRBV9 and TRBJ2-1; D possibly corresponds to TRBD2 (6 bases). V shed 0 bases and J shed 2 bases, with 12 bases lying between them. This CDR3 is 16 amino acids long. CDR1 and CDR2 from the germline V gene are SGDLS and YYNGEE. The CDR3 sequence is CASSVVGGMAYNEQFF. CDR3 DNA: TGTGCCAGCAGCGTAGTGGGCGGGATGGCCTACAATGAGCAGTTCTTC. Together with reference TRBV9 and TRBJ2-1, the CDR3 gives the full variable domain: DSGVTQTPKHLITATGQRVTLRCSPRSGDLSVYWYQQSLDQGLQFLIQYYNGEERAKGNILERFSAQQFPDLHSELNLSSLELGDSALYFCASSVVGGMAYNEQFFGPGTRLTVL.

The V and J genes are TRBV9 and TRBJ1-1; D is possibly TRBD1 (5 bases). The CDR3 is made up of 12 amino acids. The V end lost 3 bases, the J end lost 7 bases, and 10 bases lay between the germline ends. The germline CDR1 and CDR2 sequences are SGDLS and YYNGEE. Written as DNA, the CDR3 is TGTGCCAGCAGCGAGGGGTGGGGTGAAGCTTTCTTT. Translation: CASSEGWGEAFF.

This clonotype was found many times. The V gene is TRBV9, the J gene TRBJ2-3; 7 bases agree with TRBD2. Germline loops: CDR1 SGDLS, CDR2 YYNGEE. The CDR3 length is 16 residues. The ends lost 4 bases at V and 2 bases at J; junction bases unmatched: 10. The CDR3 nucleotides read TGTGCCAGCAGCCAAGCGGGAATGGGGACCACAGATACGCAGTATTTT. It is translated as CASSQAGMGTTDTQYF.

This clonotype appeared many times. The gene calls are TRBV9 and TRBJ2-5; D is possibly TRBD1 (6 bases). V lost 2 bases and J 3 bases, leaving 17 bases between the germline ends. This CDR3 has 16 amino acids. Germline V gene lookup returns CDR1 SGDLS and CDR2 YYNGEE. The CDR3 region is CASSVEGHYEEETQYF. The CDR3 DNA follows: TGTGCCAGCAGCGTTGAGGGACACTATGAGGAAGAGACCCAGTACTTC.

A note on this clonotype: With a much larger clone just one base away, this may be a read error. The chain couples TRBV9 to TRBJ2-2; D ambiguous. CDR1 is SGDLS and CDR2 is YYNGEE in the germline V gene. This CDR3 contains 12 residues. The CDR3 reads CANSLRTGELFF. The CDR3 DNA is TGTGCCAACAGCCTGCGTACCGGGGAGCTGTTTTTT.

There are many counts of this clonotype. The chain uses TRBV9 and TRBJ2-1; perhaps TRBD1 as D (6 bases). CDR1 is SGDLS, CDR2 YYNGEE, per germline. The CDR3 has 16 residues. The V gene lost 4 bases and the J gene lost 2 bases, with 16 bases spanning the gap. CDR3 DNA: TGTGCCAGCAGCTCCACGCGGACAGCCACCTACAATGAGCAGTTCTTC. Translated, it gives CASSSTRTATYNEQFF.

This clonotype came up many times. The genes are TRBV9 and TRBJ2-2; no reliable D call. The CDR3 extends over 12 amino acids. Trimming removed 4 bases at V and 5 bases at J, with 6 bases between. The V gene's germline CDR1 is SGDLS and CDR2 YYNGEE. The CDR3 protein is CASSLRTGELFF. The CDR3 DNA follows: TGTGCCAGCAGCCTGCGTACCGGGGAGCTGTTTTTT.

There are many counts of this clonotype. The chain has TRBV9 and TRBJ2-3, with a possible D match to TRBD2 (5 bases). The V gene lost 2 bases and the J gene lost 0 bases, with 7 bases spanning the gap. Germline CDR1 and CDR2: SGDLS and YYNGEE. The CDR3 contains 14 residues. CDR3 sequence: CASSVEGSTDTQYF. The CDR3 nucleotides are TGTGCCAGCAGCGTCGAGGGAAGCACAGATACGCAGTATTTT. The full variable domain, rest sourced from reference TRBV9 and TRBJ2-3, is DSGVTQTPKHLITATGQRVTLRCSPRSGDLSVYWYQQSLDQGLQFLIQYYNGEERAKGNILERFSAQQFPDLHSELNLSSLELGDSALYFCASSVEGSTDTQYFGPGTRLTVL.

This clonotype is judged medium-sized. V usage is TRBV9 and J usage is TRBJ2-7; D may be TRBD1 (5 bases). The CDR3 is made up of 14 amino acids. Germline CDR1 reads SGDLS; CDR2 reads YYNGEE. The V gene lost 0 bases and the J gene lost 2 bases, with 9 bases spanning the gap. CDR3 residues: CASSVGSRAYEQYF. CDR3 nucleotide sequence: TGTGCCAGCAGCGTAGGAAGCAGGGCCTACGAGCAGTACTTC.

This clonotype has at least ten counts. The V call is TRBV9, the J call TRBJ2-5, with 7 bases identical to TRBD2. Trimming removed 3 bases from V and 2 bases from J; junction bases left unmatched: 10. The germline CDR1 and CDR2 sequences are SGDLS and YYNGEE. CDR3 length: 16 residues. For the CDR3, the DNA is TGTGCCAGCAGCGCCCTTGGTGGCGGGAGTCAAGAGACCCAGTACTTC. It is translated as CASSALGGGSQETQYF.

This clonotype appeared many times. This sequence joins TRBV9 and TRBJ2-6; TRBD1 aligns across 8 bases. The germline V gene encodes CDR1 SGDLS and CDR2 YYNGEE. V dropped 0 bases and J dropped 4; count of bases not matched to a gene: 15. This CDR3 has 20 residues. CDR3 coding DNA: TGTGCCAGCAGCGTAGCAGGACAGGGACGCTTAGGGAGCGGGGCCAACGTCCTGACTTTC. Its protein is CASSVAGQGRLGSGANVLTF.

This clonotype is medium-sized by share. The rearrangement uses TRBV9 and TRBJ2-7; D not certain. V lost 0 bases and J lost 0, with 7 bases in between. This CDR3 has 14 amino acids. CDR1 is SGDLS, CDR2 YYNGEE, per germline. The CDR3 DNA reads TGTGCCAGCAGCGTAGGTCCCAGCTCCTACGAGCAGTACTTC. This translates into CASSVGPSSYEQYF.

There are many counts of this clonotype. The chain employs TRBV9 and TRBJ2-7, with D maybe TRBD1 (6 bases). V was cut by 3 bases and J by 5 bases, with 18 bases left in between. Germline CDR1 reads SGDLS; CDR2 reads YYNGEE. This CDR3 has 15 amino acids. The CDR3 bases are TGTGCCAGCAGCGACACAGGGACGCCTTTTGACGAGCAGTACTTC. It translates to CASSDTGTPFDEQYF.

This clonotype was recorded at least ten times. The J gene is TRBJ2-1, the V gene TRBV9; TRBD1 might be the D (6 bases). The CDR3 contains 16 residues. Germline V CDR1 and CDR2: SGDLS, YYNGEE. V was clipped by 2 bases and J by 3 bases, with 15 bases between them. CDR3 region: CASSVGPGTNYNEQFF. The CDR3 nucleotides are TGTGCCAGCAGCGTGGGTCCCGGGACAAACTACAATGAGCAGTTCTTC.